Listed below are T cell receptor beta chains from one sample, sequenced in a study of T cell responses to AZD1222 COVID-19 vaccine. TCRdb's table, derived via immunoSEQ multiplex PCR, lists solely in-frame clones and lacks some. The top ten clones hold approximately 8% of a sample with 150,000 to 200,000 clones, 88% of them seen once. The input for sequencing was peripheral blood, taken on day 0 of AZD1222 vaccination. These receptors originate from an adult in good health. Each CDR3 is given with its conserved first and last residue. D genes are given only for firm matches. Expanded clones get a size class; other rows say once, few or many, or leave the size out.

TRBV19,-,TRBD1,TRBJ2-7,TGTGCCAGTAGTCTGGGACAGGGGACCAACGAGCAGTACTTC,CASSLGQGTNEQYF
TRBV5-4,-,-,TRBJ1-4,TGTGCCAGCAGACCTGGTGGGGAAAATGAAAAACTGTTTTTT,CASRPGGENEKLFF
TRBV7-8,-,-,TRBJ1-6,TGTGCCAGCAGCCCCCGGGACAAGGGGGGCTCCTATAATTCACCCCTCCACTTT,CASSPRDKGGSYNSPLHF
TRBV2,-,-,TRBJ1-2,TGTGCCAGCAGTGCCAACGCTATAATCACTGAAAATGGCTACACCTTC,CASSANAIITENGYTF
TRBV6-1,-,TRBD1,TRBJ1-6,TGTGCCAGCAGTGAATCGACAGGGGCCGGGGGTTCACCCCTCCACTTT,CASSESTGAGGSPLHF
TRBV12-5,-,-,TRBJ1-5,TGTGCTAGTGGTTTATATAACAATCAGCCCCAGCATTTT,CASGLYNNQPQHF
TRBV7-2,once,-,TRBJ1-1,TGTGCCAGCAGCGCATACAAGGGTGGAGGGAAGACTGAAGCTTTCTTT,CASSAYKGGGKTEAFF
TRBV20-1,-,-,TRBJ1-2,TGCAGTGCCCCTGGACTCTATGGCTACACCTTC,CSAPGLYGYTF
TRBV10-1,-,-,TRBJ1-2,TGCGCCAGCAGTCCAGGGGCTAACTATGGCTACACCTTC,CASSPGANYGYTF
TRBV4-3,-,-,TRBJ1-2,TGCGCCAGCAGCCAAGAATGGATTCCGGGGGGCTACACCTTC,CASSQEWIPGGYTF
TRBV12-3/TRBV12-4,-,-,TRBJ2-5,TGTGCCAGCAGCACGGACGGCCGGGAGACCCAGTACTTC,CASSTDGRETQYF
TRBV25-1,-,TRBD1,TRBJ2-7,TGTGCCAGCAGAGCGTCCGGGACAGGGGCCCACGAGCAGTACTTC,CASRASGTGAHEQYF
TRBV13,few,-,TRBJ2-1,TGTGCCAGCAGCTTAAGGGTGTTGAATGAGCAGTTCTTC,CASSLRVLNEQFF